A selection of T cell receptor beta chains follows, all from one sample in a study of cytomegalovirus exposure and HLA in healthy donors. Assay used: immunoSEQ multiplex PCR; TCRdb lists only in-frame clones, some missing. The table shows more than 85,000 clones, with approximately 72% occurring only once. Specimen: PBMCs. These receptors were taken from a man aged 25-45 years in good health and CMV-seropositive. CDR3s include the opening cysteine and the closing phenylalanine or tryptophan. The order of the fields is clone size, V gene, D gene, J gene, CDR3 DNA, CDR3 protein. D genes are given only for firm matches. Only some rows state a clone size, as once, few, many or a class for expanded clones.

.	TRBV9	TRBD1	TRBJ2-7	TGTGCCAGCAGCGTAGCTTACGGGACAGGATACTCCGAGCAGTACTTC	CASSVAYGTGYSEQYF
.	TRBV7-9	TRBD1	TRBJ1-4	TGTGCCAGCAGCCTGGGGGACAGGGATTATGAAAAACTGTTTTTT	CASSLGDRDYEKLFF
.	TRBV19	.	TRBJ2-6	TGTGCCAGTAGTCTCTCCCCTGGGGCCAACGTCCTGACTTTC	CASSLSPGANVLTF
few	TRBV14	.	TRBJ1-1	TGTGCCAGCAGCCAAGAAGCCCGCAGGCCTGAAGCTTTCTTT	CASSQEARRPEAFF
.	TRBV19	.	TRBJ2-7	TGTGCCAGTGGAAAGGGACACGGCTCCTACGAGCAGTACTTC	CASGKGHGSYEQYF
.	TRBV30	TRBD1	TRBJ2-6	TGTGCCTGGAGTGTAGGGGGCCCTGGGGCCAACGTCCTGACTTTC	CAWSVGGPGANVLTF
.	TRBV7-8	TRBD1	TRBJ1-5	TGTGCCAGCAGCCCTGGACAGGGGGCTAATCAGCCCCAGCATTTT	CASSPGQGANQPQHF
.	TRBV4-2	TRBD2	TRBJ2-5	TGTGCCAGCAGCCATGGAGGGACTAGCGGTAAAGAGACCCAGTACTTC	CASSHGGTSGKETQYF
.	TRBV19	.	TRBJ1-1	TGTGCCAGTAAGGGGGTAGAGAACACTGAAGCTTTCTTT	CASKGVENTEAFF
.	TRBV9	TRBD1	TRBJ2-2	TGTGCCAGCAGCGTGACAGGGGGGGCCTTCGGGGAGCTGTTTTTT	CASSVTGGAFGELFF
.	TRBV18	TRBD1	TRBJ1-3	TGTGCCAGCTCAGCGACAGGGAATGGAAACACCATATATTTT	CASSATGNGNTIYF
.	TRBV7-8	TRBD2	TRBJ2-7	TGTGCCAGCAGCAGAACCTTAGCGGGGGACTACGAGCAGTACTTC	CASSRTLAGDYEQYF
few	TRBV7-9	.	TRBJ1-2	TGTGCCAGCAGCTCTTATTGGCCGGGGACTATGCCCTACACCTTC	CASSSYWPGTMPYTF
.	TRBV5-1	.	TRBJ2-2	TGCGCCAGCAGCTTGCAGGGGTTATCGAACACCGGGGAGCTGTTTTTT	CASSLQGLSNTGELFF
.	TRBV30	.	TRBJ1-1	TGTGCCTGGGAGGAGGGGTCGGGCACTGAAGCTTTCTTT	CAWEEGSGTEAFF
.	TRBV10-3	.	TRBJ1-5	TGTGCCATCAGTGAGTTCGGGGGTAGGAATCAGCCCCAGCATTTT	CAISEFGGRNQPQHF
.	TRBV7-9	.	TRBJ1-5	TGTGCCAGCAGCAGACTAGACAATCAGCCCCAGCATTTT	CASSRLDNQPQHF
.	TRBV28	TRBD2	TRBJ2-3	TGTGCCAGCAGCCCCGGGTCTAGCGGGGGCACAGATACGCAGTATTTT	CASSPGSSGGTDTQYF
.	TRBV5-1	.	TRBJ2-3	TGCGCCAGCAGCTTGGGGGGAGCTACTAGCACAGATACGCAGTATTTT	CASSLGGATSTDTQYF
.	TRBV9	.	TRBJ2-5	TGTGCCAGCAGCGGAAACCCCCGACAGGCGGCCCAAGAGACCCAGTACTTC	CASSGNPRQAAQETQYF
few	TRBV19	TRBD1	TRBJ1-1	TGTGCCAGTAGTATTGGGGGACAGGAAGCTTTCTTT	CASSIGGQEAFF
.	TRBV7-9	.	TRBJ2-2	TGTGCCAGCAGCCCCTCATCGCTACGGACTTTCCCGAGAACCGGGGAGCTGTTTTTT	CASSPSSLRTFPRTGELFF
.	TRBV29-1	.	TRBJ2-2	TGCAGCGTTGGGGGGGGACATCTCCAAGGCCGAGTCGGGGAGCTGTTTTTT	CSVGGGHLQGRVGELFF
.	TRBV28	.	TRBJ2-7	TGTGCCAGTGATACAGGGAGCTCCTACGAGCAGTACTTC	CASDTGSSYEQYF
.	TRBV19	.	TRBJ1-1	TGTGCCAGTAGTATAGGAAAGGGGGAAGCTTTCTTT	CASSIGKGEAFF
once	TRBV2	.	TRBJ1-4	TGTGCCAGCGCCCCTAATAAGCCTAATGAAAAACTGTTTTTT	CASAPNKPNEKLFF
.	TRBV9	.	TRBJ2-7	TGTGCCAGCAGCGTGGTGGGGGCGGGCGAGCAGTACTTC	CASSVVGAGEQYF
.	TRBV6-6	.	TRBJ2-2	TGTGCCAGCAGTGACATCGCCGGGGAGCTGTTTTTT	CASSDIAGELFF
.	TRBV27	.	TRBJ2-2	TGTGCCAGCAGCTCCCGTGGCAGGGTGAACACCGGGGAGCTGTTTTTT	CASSSRGRVNTGELFF
.	TRBV7-6	TRBD1	TRBJ1-1	TGTGCCAGCAGCTTAACCAGGACAGGGGGGGTGAACACTGAAGCTTTCTTT	CASSLTRTGGVNTEAFF
.	TRBV9	TRBD1	TRBJ2-1	TGTGCCAGCAGCGTAGACAGGGGGGCCTACAATGAGCAGTTCTTC	CASSVDRGAYNEQFF
.	TRBV4-1	.	TRBJ2-1	TGCGCCAGCAGACTTATAGCGTTCATCTACAATGAGCAGTTCTTC	CASRLIAFIYNEQFF
.	TRBV6-5	.	TRBJ2-2	TGTGCCAGCAGTCACAGGGAGCCCGGGGAGCTGTTTTTT	CASSHREPGELFF
.	TRBV7-9	TRBD1	TRBJ1-6	TGTGCCAGCAGCAAGGGACAGGAAGTTTCACCCCTCCACTTT	CASSKGQEVSPLHF
.	TRBV7-2	.	TRBJ2-7	TGTGCCAGCAGCTTAGGATCAGTGGACAGCTACGAGCAGTACTTC	CASSLGSVDSYEQYF
.	TRBV19	TRBD2	TRBJ2-5	TGTGCCAGTAGTACCAGACTAGCGGGGGGCCGCGAGACCCAGTACTTC	CASSTRLAGGRETQYF
.	TRBV7-3	TRBD2	TRBJ2-7	TGTGCCAGCAGCTTACCCAGCGGGGGCTCGAACGAGCAGTACTTC	CASSLPSGGSNEQYF
few	TRBV6-5	.	TRBJ1-5	TGTGCCAGCAGGACGGGGAATCAGCCCCAGCATTTT	CASRTGNQPQHF
.	TRBV5-4	TRBD1	TRBJ1-2	TGTGCCAGCAGCTTGTATGACAGGGGGAACTATGGCTACACCTTC	CASSLYDRGNYGYTF
few	TRBV7-9	TRBD1	TRBJ1-1	TGTGCCAGCAGCTCGTGGACAGGGCACACTGAAGCTTTCTTT	CASSSWTGHTEAFF
.	TRBV7-9	TRBD1	TRBJ2-7	TGTTCCAGCAGCACCCTGACAGGGAGTACCTACGAGCAGTACTTC	CSSSTLTGSTYEQYF
.	TRBV7-9	.	TRBJ1-2	TGTGCCAGCAGCTTAGATGGCAGGGTGTATGGCTACACCTTC	CASSLDGRVYGYTF
few	TRBV5-6	TRBD1	TRBJ1-4	TGTGCCAGCAGTTCTAGCCCCGGGACAGGGGTTGAAAAACTGTTTTTT	CASSSSPGTGVEKLFF
.	TRBV2	.	TRBJ2-5	TGTGCCAGCAGTGGACAGGTCTTCGAGACCCAGTACTTC	CASSGQVFETQYF
.	TRBV7-9	.	TRBJ1-1	TGTTCCAGCAGCTTAGCAAGGAAAGGGGGGGCTGAAGCTTTCTTT	CSSSLARKGGAEAFF
.	TRBV6-1	.	TRBJ1-1	TGTGCCAGCAGTTCTTGGGGCGACTTGAACACTGAAGCTTTCTTT	CASSSWGDLNTEAFF
few	TRBV30	.	TRBJ1-2	TGTGCCTGGAGTCCCTTTGGGAGCTATGGCTACACCTTC	CAWSPFGSYGYTF
.	TRBV7-8	.	TRBJ1-1	TGTGCCAGCACCATAATGACAGGGAACACTGAAGCTTTCTTT	CASTIMTGNTEAFF
.	TRBV5-1	TRBD2	TRBJ2-7	TGCGCCAGCAGCTGGATAGCGGGGGGTACGTACGAGCAGTACTTC	CASSWIAGGTYEQYF
.	TRBV11-2	TRBD1	TRBJ1-1	TGTGCCAGCAGCTCTATTGTACAGGGGCTCACCACTGAAGCTTTCTTT	CASSSIVQGLTTEAFF
once	TRBV9	.	TRBJ1-1	TGTGCCAGCAGCGTAGGCGATGGGGCGAACACTGAAGCTTTCTTT	CASSVGDGANTEAFF
.	TRBV6-5	.	TRBJ1-1	TGTGCCAGCAGTTACTCGGGCAGGGAGAACACTGAAGCTTTCTTT	CASSYSGRENTEAFF
once	TRBV6-4	.	TRBJ2-5	TGTGCCAGCAGTGGACAGTTAGAGACCCAGTACTTC	CASSGQLETQYF
.	TRBV7-3	TRBD2	TRBJ2-7	TGTGCCAGCAAACGTAGGGTAGCGGGGGATTACGAGCAGTACTTC	CASKRRVAGDYEQYF
.	TRBV27	.	TRBJ1-5	TGTGCCAGCAGTCCGTCAGGGGCCTCGGATATGCCCCAGCATTTT	CASSPSGASDMPQHF
many	TRBV5-1	TRBD2	TRBJ2-7	TGCGCCAGCAGTACGGGGGGGCCTACGGGATTCGAGCAGTACTTC	CASSTGGPTGFEQYF
.	TRBV5-1	TRBD1	TRBJ1-5	TGCGCCAGCAGCTCCGGGACAGGCAATCAGCCCCAGCATTTT	CASSSGTGNQPQHF
few	TRBV6-6	.	TRBJ2-3	TGTGCCAGCAATTGGCAGGCAGATACGCAGTATTTT	CASNWQADTQYF
.	TRBV19	TRBD1	TRBJ2-7	TGTGCCAGTAGCAATTGGGGACAGGGAAACTCCTACGAGCAGTACTTC	CASSNWGQGNSYEQYF
few	TRBV6-1	.	TRBJ2-1	TGTGCCAGCAGTGAAGTGTCGGGATACAATGAGCAGTTCTTC	CASSEVSGYNEQFF